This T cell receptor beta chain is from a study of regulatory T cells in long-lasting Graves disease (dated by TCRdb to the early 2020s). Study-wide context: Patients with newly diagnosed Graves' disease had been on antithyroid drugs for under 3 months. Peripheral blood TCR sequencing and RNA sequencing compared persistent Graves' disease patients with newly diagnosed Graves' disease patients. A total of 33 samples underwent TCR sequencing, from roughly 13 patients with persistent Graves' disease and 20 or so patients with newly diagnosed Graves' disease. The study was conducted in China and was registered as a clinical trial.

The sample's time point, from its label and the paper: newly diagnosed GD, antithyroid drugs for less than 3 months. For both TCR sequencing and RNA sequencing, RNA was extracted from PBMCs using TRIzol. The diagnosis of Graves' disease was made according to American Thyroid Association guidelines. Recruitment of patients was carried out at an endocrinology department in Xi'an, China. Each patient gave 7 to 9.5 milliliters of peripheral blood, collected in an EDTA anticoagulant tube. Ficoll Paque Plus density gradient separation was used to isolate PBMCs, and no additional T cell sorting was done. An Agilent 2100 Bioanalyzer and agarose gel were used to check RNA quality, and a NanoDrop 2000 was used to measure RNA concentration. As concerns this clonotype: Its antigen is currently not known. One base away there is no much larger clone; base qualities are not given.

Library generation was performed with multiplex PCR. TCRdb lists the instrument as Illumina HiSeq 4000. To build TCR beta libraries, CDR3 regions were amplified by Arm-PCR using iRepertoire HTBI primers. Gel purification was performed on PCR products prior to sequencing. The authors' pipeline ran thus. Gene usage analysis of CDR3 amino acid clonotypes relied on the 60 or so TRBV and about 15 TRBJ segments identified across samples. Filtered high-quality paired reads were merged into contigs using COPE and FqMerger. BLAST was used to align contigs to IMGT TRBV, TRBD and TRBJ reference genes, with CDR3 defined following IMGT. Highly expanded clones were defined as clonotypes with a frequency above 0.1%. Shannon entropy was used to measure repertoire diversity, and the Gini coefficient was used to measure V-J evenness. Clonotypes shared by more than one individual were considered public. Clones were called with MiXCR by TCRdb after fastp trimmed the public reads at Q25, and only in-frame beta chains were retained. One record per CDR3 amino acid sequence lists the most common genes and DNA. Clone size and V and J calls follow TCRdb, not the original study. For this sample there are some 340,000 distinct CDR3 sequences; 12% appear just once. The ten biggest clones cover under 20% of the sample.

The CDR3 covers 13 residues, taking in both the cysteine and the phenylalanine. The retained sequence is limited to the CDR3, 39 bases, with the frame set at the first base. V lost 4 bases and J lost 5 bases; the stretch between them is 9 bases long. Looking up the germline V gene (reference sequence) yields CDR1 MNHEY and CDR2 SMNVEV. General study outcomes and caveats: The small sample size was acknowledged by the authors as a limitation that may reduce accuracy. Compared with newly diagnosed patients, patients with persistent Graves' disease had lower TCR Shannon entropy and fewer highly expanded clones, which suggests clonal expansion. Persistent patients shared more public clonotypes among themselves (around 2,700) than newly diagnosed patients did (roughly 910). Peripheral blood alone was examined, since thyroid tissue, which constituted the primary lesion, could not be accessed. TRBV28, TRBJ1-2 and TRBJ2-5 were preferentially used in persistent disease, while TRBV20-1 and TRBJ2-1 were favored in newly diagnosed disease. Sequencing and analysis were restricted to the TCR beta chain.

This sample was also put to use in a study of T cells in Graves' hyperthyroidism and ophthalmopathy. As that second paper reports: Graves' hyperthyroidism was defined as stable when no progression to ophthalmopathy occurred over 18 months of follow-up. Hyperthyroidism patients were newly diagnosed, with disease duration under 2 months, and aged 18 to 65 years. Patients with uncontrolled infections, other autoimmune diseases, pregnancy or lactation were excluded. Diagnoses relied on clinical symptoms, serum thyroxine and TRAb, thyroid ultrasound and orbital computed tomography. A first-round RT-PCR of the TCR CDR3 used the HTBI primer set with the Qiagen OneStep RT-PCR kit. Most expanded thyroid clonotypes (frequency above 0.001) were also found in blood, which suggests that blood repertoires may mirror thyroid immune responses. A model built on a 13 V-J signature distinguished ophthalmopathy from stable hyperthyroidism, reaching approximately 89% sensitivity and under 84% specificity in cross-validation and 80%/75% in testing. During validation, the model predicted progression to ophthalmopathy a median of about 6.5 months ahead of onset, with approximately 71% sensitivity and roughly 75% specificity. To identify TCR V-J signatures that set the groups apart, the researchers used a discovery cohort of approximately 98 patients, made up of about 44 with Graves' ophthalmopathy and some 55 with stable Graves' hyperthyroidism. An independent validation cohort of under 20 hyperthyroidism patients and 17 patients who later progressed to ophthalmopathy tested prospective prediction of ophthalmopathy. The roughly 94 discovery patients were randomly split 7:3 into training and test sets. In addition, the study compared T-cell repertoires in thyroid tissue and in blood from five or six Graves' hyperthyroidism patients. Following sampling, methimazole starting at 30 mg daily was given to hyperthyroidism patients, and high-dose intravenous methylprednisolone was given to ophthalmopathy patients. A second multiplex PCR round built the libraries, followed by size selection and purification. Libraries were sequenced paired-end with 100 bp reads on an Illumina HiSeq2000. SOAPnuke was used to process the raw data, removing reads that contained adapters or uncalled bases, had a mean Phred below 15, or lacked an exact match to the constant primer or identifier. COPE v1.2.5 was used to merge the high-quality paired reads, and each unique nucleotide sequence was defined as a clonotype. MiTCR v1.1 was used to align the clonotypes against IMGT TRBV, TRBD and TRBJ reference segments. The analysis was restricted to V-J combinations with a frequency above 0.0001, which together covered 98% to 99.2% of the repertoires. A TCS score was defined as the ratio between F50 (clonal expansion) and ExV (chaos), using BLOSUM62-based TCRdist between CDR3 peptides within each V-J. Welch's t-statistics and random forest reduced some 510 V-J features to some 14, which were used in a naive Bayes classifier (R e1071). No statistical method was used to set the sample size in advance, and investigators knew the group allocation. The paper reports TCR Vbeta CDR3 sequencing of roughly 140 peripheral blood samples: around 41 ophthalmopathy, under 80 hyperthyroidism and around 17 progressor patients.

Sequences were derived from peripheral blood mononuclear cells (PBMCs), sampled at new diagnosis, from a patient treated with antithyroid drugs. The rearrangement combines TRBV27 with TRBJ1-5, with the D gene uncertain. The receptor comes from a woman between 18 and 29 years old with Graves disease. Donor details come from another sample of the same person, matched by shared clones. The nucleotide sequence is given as TGTGCCAGCAGTTCTGGGGTCTATCAGCCCCAGCATTTT. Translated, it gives CASSSGVYQPQHF.